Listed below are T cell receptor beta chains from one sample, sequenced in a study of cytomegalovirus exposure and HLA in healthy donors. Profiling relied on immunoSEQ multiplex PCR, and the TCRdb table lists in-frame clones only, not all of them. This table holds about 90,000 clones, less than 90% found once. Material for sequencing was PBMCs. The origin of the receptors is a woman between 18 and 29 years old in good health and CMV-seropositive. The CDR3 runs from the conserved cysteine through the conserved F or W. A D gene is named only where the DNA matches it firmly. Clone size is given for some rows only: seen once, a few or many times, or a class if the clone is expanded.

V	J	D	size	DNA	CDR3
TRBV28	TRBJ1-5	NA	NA	TGTGCCAGCAGTTTAAGCCGGACAGCTATCAATCAGCCCCAGCATTTT	CASSLSRTAINQPQHF
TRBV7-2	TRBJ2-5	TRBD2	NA	TGTGCCAGCAGCCAAGTTTGGGCGGGGGGCGAGACCCAGTACTTC	CASSQVWAGGETQYF
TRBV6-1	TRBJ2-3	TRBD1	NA	TGTGCCAGCAGGATTGACAGGGGAGATACGCAGTATTTT	CASRIDRGDTQYF
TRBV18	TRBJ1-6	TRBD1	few	TGTGCCAGCTCACCCCAGGGGGCGAGGAATTCACCCCTCCACTTT	CASSPQGARNSPLHF
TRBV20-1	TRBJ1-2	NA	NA	TGCAGTGCCCTTCTCAACTATGGCTACACCTTC	CSALLNYGYTF
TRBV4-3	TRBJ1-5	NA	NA	TGCGCCAGCAGCCAAGATCAAGGGGCTAATAATCAGCCCCAGCATTTT	CASSQDQGANNQPQHF
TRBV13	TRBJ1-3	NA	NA	TGTGCCAGCAGCTCCACCCAGGGGATTGGAAACACCATATATTTT	CASSSTQGIGNTIYF
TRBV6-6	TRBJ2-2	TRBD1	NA	TGTGCCAGCACATCCACGAGACAGGGGCGCCGGGAGCTGTTTTTT	CASTSTRQGRRELFF
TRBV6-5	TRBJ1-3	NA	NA	TGTGCCAGCAGTTACTCGCGGGGTTCTGGAAACACCATATATTTT	CASSYSRGSGNTIYF
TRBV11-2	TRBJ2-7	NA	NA	TGTGCCAGCAGCTTAGCGGGGGTAGGTAGCTACGAGCAGTACTTC	CASSLAGVGSYEQYF
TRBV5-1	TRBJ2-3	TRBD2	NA	TGCGCCAGCAGCCCACCTTGGGGGAGGGGTAGCACAGATACGCAGTATTTT	CASSPPWGRGSTDTQYF
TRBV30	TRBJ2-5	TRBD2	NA	TGTGCCTGGAGTTTAGCGGGGGGACCCCAAGAGACCCAGTACTTC	CAWSLAGGPQETQYF
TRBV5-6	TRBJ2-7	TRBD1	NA	TGTGCCAGCAGCTCGAGAAGACAGGGGACCTACGAGCAGTACTTC	CASSSRRQGTYEQYF
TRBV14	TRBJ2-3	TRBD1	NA	TGTGCCAGCAGTGGACAGGGGGCAGGCACGCAGTATTTT	CASSGQGAGTQYF
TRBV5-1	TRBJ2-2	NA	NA	TGCGCCAGCAGCTTGGCATTAGGGGCCGGCGGGGAGCTGTTTTTT	CASSLALGAGGELFF
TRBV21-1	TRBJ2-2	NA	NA	TGTGCCAGCAGCATACCGGGACAGACGAACACCGGGGAGCTGTTTTTT	CASSIPGQTNTGELFF
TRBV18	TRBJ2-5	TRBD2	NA	TGTGCCAGCTCAAGACTAGCGGGGGGAATCCAAGAGACCCAGTACTTC	CASSRLAGGIQETQYF
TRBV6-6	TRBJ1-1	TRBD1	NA	TGTGCCAGCAACCCGGGACAGGGGGGAACTGAAGCTTTCTTT	CASNPGQGGTEAFF
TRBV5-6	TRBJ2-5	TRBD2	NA	TGTGCCAGCAGCTTGCTAGCGGGGGGGGTTCGGCAAGAGACCCAGTACTTC	CASSLLAGGVRQETQYF
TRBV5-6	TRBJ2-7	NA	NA	TGTGCCAGCAGCCCACCCGGGGGTTTTGGGTCCTACGAGCAGTACTTC	CASSPPGGFGSYEQYF
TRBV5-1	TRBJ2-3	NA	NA	TGCGCCAGCAGCTTTGGGGCCCCCACAGATACGCAGTATTTT	CASSFGAPTDTQYF
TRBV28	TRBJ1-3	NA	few	TGTGCCAGCAGCCTAGGAGGAAACACCATATATTTT	CASSLGGNTIYF
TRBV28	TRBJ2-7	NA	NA	TGTGCCAGCAGTATACCACAGGACTCCTACGAGCAGTACTTC	CASSIPQDSYEQYF
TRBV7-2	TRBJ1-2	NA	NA	TGTGCCAGCAGCCAAGGGCAGGGACTTTTCTATGGCTACACCTTC	CASSQGQGLFYGYTF
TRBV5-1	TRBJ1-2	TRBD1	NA	TGCGCCAGCAGCTCCGGACAGGACCGCTATGGCTACACCTTC	CASSSGQDRYGYTF
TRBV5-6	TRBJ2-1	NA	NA	TGTGCCAGCAGCAGAGCGGGTCCATGGAATGAGCAGTTCTTC	CASSRAGPWNEQFF